One sample yielded the 30 T cell receptor beta chains listed below, sequenced in a study of beta chain features in type 1 diabetes. Whole-study results and caveats: Type 1 diabetes patients had TCRB CDR3s that were shorter (moderately but significantly so) in all four CD4+ subsets.

All of the isolated RNA was reverse transcribed, so expressed TCRB transcripts were sequenced. Sequenced by immunoSEQ multiplex PCR; TCRdb stores in-frame clones only, minus some. The table shows around 690,000 clones, with around 11% occurring only once. No antigen has been assigned to these receptors. The sequencing sample was made of naive CD4+ T cells from blood. These receptors were obtained from a young man with type 1 diabetes.

The chain carries TRBV9 and TRBJ2-3; no clear D gene. This CDR3 is 15 amino acids long. Between the trimmed V and J ends, which lost 0 bases and 0 bases, there was a span of 8 bases. The V gene's germline CDR1 is SGDLS and CDR2 YYNGEE. The CDR3 bases are TGTGCCAGCAGCGTAGTCGGATTTAGCACAGATACGCAGTATTTT. This gives the protein CASSVVGFSTDTQYF.

The rearrangement uses TRBV11-2 and TRBJ2-3; D may be TRBD1 (5 bases). The CDR3 extends over 13 amino acids. With 6 bases removed from V and 2 bases from J, the gap between germline ends came to 9 bases. CDR1 and CDR2 from the germline V gene are SGHAT and FQNNGV. In DNA, the CDR3 is TGTGCCAGCAGGACAGCCTTCACAGATACGCAGTATTTT. Its translation is CASRTAFTDTQYF.

Worth noting for this clone: A much larger clone lies a single base off, so this may be a read error. The rearrangement joins TRBV7-8 to TRBJ1-2, with 7 bases aligning to TRBD1. The V gene's germline CDR1 is SGHVS and CDR2 FQNEAQ. Trimming removed 4 bases from V and 4 bases from J; junction bases left unmatched: 3. This CDR3 comprises 13 residues. This CDR3 is CASSSGTAYGYTF. CDR3 sequence (DNA): TGTGCCAGCAGCTCCGGGACAGCCTATGGCTACACCTTC.

The chain combines TRBV19 with TRBJ1-6; D gene unclear. This CDR3 is 12 amino acids long. The germline V gene has CDR1 LNHDA and CDR2 SQIVND (reference sequence). Trimming stripped 2 bases from V and 9 bases from J, with 5 bases between. CDR3 sequence: CASSILSSPLHF. As DNA, the CDR3 is TGTGCCAGTAGTATACTGAGTTCACCCCTCCACTTT.

This chain uses TRBV30 with TRBJ1-5; D is undetermined. CDR1 and CDR2 from the germline V gene are GTSNPN and SVGIG (reference sequence). V was pared by 1 base and J by 4 bases, with 11 bases between. This CDR3 contains 14 residues. The CDR3 DNA reads TGTGCCTGGAGTGGAAACTGGGTAAATCAGCCCCAGCATTTT. Residues: CAWSGNWVNQPQHF.

This clone was counted only a few times. In DNA form, the CDR3 reads TGTGCCATCAGTGAGTCGTGGGGGATCACAGTCTATGGCTACACCTTC. Translation gives CAISESWGITVYGYTF. The V and J genes are TRBV10-3 and TRBJ1-2, with a weak D call TRBD1 (5 bases). This CDR3 is built from 16 residues. Per the germline V gene, CDR1 is ENHRY and CDR2 is SYGVKD. V was pared by 0 bases and J by 4 bases, with 15 bases between.

V is TRBV27 and J is TRBJ1-4; D unclear. The CDR3 sequence is 12 residues long. The V and J ends lost 7 bases and 6 bases respectively, with 9 bases between them. CDR1 is MNHEY, CDR2 SMNVEV, per germline (reference sequence). The CDR3 here is CASKSRDEKLFF. The CDR3 DNA reads TGTGCCAGCAAATCTAGGGATGAAAAACTGTTTTTT.

The rearrangement links TRBV7-9 to TRBJ2-1, with D perhaps matching TRBD2 (6 bases). V was cut by 5 bases and J by 1 base, with 12 bases left in between. The CDR3 totals 15 residues. In germline, CDR1 is SEHNR, CDR2 FQNEAQ (reference sequence). The CDR3 reads CASSARLGSYNEQFF. The DNA of the CDR3 is TGTGCCAGCAGCGCCCGACTAGGATCCTACAATGAGCAGTTCTTC.

This clone came up a few times. The chain couples TRBV4-3 to TRBJ2-2, with D perhaps matching TRBD2 (5 bases). Germline assignment: CDR1 LGHNA and CDR2 YSLEER. The CDR3 has 14 amino acids. Deletions cut 0 bases from V and 6 bases from J, with 8 bases between. CDR3 protein: CASSQDGVAGELFF. CDR3 sequence (DNA): TGCGCCAGCAGCCAAGACGGGGTAGCCGGGGAGCTGTTTTTT.

The rearrangement uses TRBV4-2 and TRBJ2-3; D perhaps matches TRBD1 (6 bases). V was trimmed by 4 bases and J by 2 bases, leaving 19 bases between them. The CDR3 has 17 residues. From germline, CDR1 is LGHNA and CDR2 YNFKEQ. The CDR3 DNA is TGTGCCAGCAGCCCTTCTAGAGGAGAGGGACACACAGATACGCAGTATTTT. This translates into CASSPSRGEGHTDTQYF.

This clone was detected only a few times. The chain recombines TRBV12-5 with TRBJ1-1; a weak D match, TRBD1 (5 bases). V lost 7 bases and J 5 bases, leaving 8 bases between the germline ends. CDR1 and CDR2 (germline): LGHNT, FRNRAP. The CDR3 has 11 amino acids. CDR3 bases: TGTGCTAGTGAGGGGTATACTGAAGCTTTCTTT. Translating it yields CASEGYTEAFF.

The rearrangement joins TRBV7-2 to TRBJ1-2, with unresolved D. The CDR3 has 14 residues. From germline, CDR1 is SGHTA and CDR2 FQGNSA. V dropped 0 bases and J dropped 2 bases, with 7 bases sitting between them. The CDR3: CASSLATLNYGYTF. The CDR3 region has the DNA TGTGCCAGCAGCTTAGCGACATTAAACTATGGCTACACCTTC. The variable domain in full, with the rest retrieved from reference TRBV7-2 and TRBJ1-2, is GAGVSQSPSNKVTEKGKDVELRCDPISGHTALYWYRQSLGQGLEFLIYFQGNSAPDKSGLPSDRFSAERTGGSVSTLTIQRTQQEDSAVYLCASSLATLNYGYTFGSGTRLTVV.

This rearrangement joins TRBV5-4 to TRBJ1-4; no definite D call. CDR1 is SGHNT and CDR2 is YYREEE in the germline V gene (reference sequence). There are 13 residues in the CDR3. Between the trimmed V and J ends, which lost 1 base and 10 bases, there was a span of 11 bases. CDR3 sequence reads: CASSLSPGRKLFF. The CDR3 nucleotides are TGTGCCAGCAGCTTGAGCCCGGGCCGAAAACTGTTTTTT.

This clone was counted only a few times. Distinct nucleotide sequences in the sample also encode this CDR3. The chain is built from TRBV9 and TRBJ2-2; D is unresolved. Trimming removed 2 bases at V and 5 bases at J, with 7 bases between. Per the germline V gene, CDR1 is SGDLS and CDR2 is YYNGEE. The CDR3 spans 13 residues. The CDR3 nucleotides are TGTGCCAGCAGCGTCAGTGGAACCGGGGAGCTGTTTTTT. Translating it yields CASSVSGTGELFF.

This clone occurred a few times. V gene TRBV25-1 combines with J gene TRBJ2-7; unclear D gene. In germline, CDR1 is MGHDK, CDR2 SYGVNS. The CDR3 runs 14 residues. Trimming removed 1 base at V and 12 bases at J, with 19 bases between. The CDR3 sequence is CASSEWSPDTILYF. As DNA, the CDR3 is TGTGCCAGCAGTGAATGGTCCCCGGATACAATTCTGTACTTC.

This clone was seen more than once but under ten times. This sequence joins TRBV2 and TRBJ2-2, with D possibly being TRBD1 (5 bases). In germline, CDR1 is SNHLY, CDR2 FYNNEI. The CDR3 sequence is 14 residues long. Trimming removed 6 bases at V and 0 bases at J, with 8 bases between. The DNA for the CDR3 is TGTGCCAGCAGAGACAGCACGAACACCGGGGAGCTGTTTTTT. This translates into CASRDSTNTGELFF. Full variable domain (outside the CDR3, taken from reference TRBV2 and TRBJ2-2): EPEVTQTPSHQVTQMGQEVILRCVPISNHLYFYWYRQILGQKVEFLVSFYNNEISEKSEIFDDQFSVERPDGSNFTLKIRSTKLEDSAMYFCASRDSTNTGELFFGEGSRLTVL.

This clone has more than one count but fewer than ten. The chain joins TRBV7-8 to TRBJ1-4; 9 nucleotides line up with TRBD1. V was clipped by 5 bases and J by 3 bases; unmatched bases: 13. Per the germline V gene, CDR1 is SGHVS and CDR2 is FQNEAQ. This CDR3 has 18 amino acids. CDR3 protein: CASSPGTGFFRANEKLFF. CDR3 sequence (DNA): TGTGCCAGCAGCCCGGGGACAGGGTTTTTTCGGGCTAATGAAAAACTGTTTTTT.

Only a few counts were recorded for this clone. This chain connects TRBV19 to TRBJ2-5; 8 nucleotides line up with TRBD1. J was trimmed by 2 bases and V by 7 bases; bases with no gene match: 12. The CDR3 has 16 amino acids. Per germline, CDR1 LNHDA and CDR2 SQIVND (reference sequence). Written as DNA, the CDR3 is TGTGCCAGTATGGGGGGCGAGACAGGGGTGCAAGAGACCCAGTACTTC. This encodes CASMGGETGVQETQYF.

The rearrangement links TRBV29-1 to TRBJ2-5; D gene unclear. Germline-derived CDR1 and CDR2 are SQVTM and ANQGSEA. V dropped 4 bases and J dropped 1 base, with 10 bases sitting between them. CDR3 size: 13 residues. For the CDR3, the DNA is TGCAGCGTTGGGGCACAGACCCAAGAGACCCAGTACTTC. Residues: CSVGAQTQETQYF.

With regard to this clone: Other DNA variants within this sample encode the same CDR3. The chain combines TRBV5-1 with TRBJ2-7; TRBD1 agrees at 7 bases. The V gene end was trimmed by 4 bases and the J gene end by 4 bases; junction bases not matched to a gene: 5. The CDR3 totals 13 residues. Germline CDR1 reads SGHRS; CDR2 reads YFSETQ. The CDR3 DNA reads as TGCGCCAGCAGCCTAAGACAGGGATACGAGCAGTACTTC. Amino acid sequence: CASSLRQGYEQYF. Full variable domain (rest looked up from reference TRBV5-1 and TRBJ2-7): KAGVTQTPRYLIKTRGQQVTLSCSPISGHRSVSWYQQTPGQGLQFLFEYFSETQRNKGNFPGRFSGRQFSNSRSEMNVSTLELGDSALYLCASSLRQGYEQYFGPGTRLTVT.

This clone has only a few counts. The V and J genes are TRBV27 and TRBJ1-4, with 8 bases that match TRBD1. CDR1 and CDR2 (germline): MNHEY, SMNVEV (reference sequence). The CDR3 contains 16 residues. The V segment lost 6 bases and the J segment 0 bases; nucleotides outside the gene matches: 6. Written as DNA, the CDR3 is TGTGCCAGCAGCAAACAGGGGGACGCAACTAATGAAAAACTGTTTTTT. Protein sequence: CASSKQGDATNEKLFF.

This sequence joins TRBV10-2 and TRBJ2-2; TRBD2 might be the D (7 bases). Germline V gene data show CDR1 as WSHSY and CDR2 as SAAADI. V gave up 3 bases and J gave up 7 bases, with 15 bases separating them. This CDR3 comprises 15 residues. The CDR3 protein is CASSDTGGQSGELFF. The CDR3 DNA reads as TGCGCCAGCAGTGATACGGGGGGCCAAAGCGGGGAGCTGTTTTTT.

There are a few counts of this clone. Other DNA sequences of this sample code for an identical CDR3. The CDR3 region has the DNA TGCGCCAGCAGCAGGACGGACAGCTACGAGCAGTACTTC. The encoded protein is CASSRTDSYEQYF. The chain has TRBV5-1 and TRBJ2-7, with D maybe TRBD1 (6 bases). This CDR3 comprises 13 residues. The V and J ends lost 4 bases and 3 bases respectively, with 11 bases between them. Germline assignment: CDR1 SGHRS and CDR2 YFSETQ.

The table lists this clone with a few counts. The V gene is TRBV7-6, the J gene TRBJ1-4; tentatively, D is TRBD1 (6 bases). The CDR3 is 15 residues long. The germline CDR1 and CDR2 sequences are SGHVS and FNYEAQ. The V end lost 5 bases, the J end lost 4 bases, and 14 bases lay between the germline ends. The CDR3 DNA sequence: TGTGCCAGCAGCCCGGCAGGGGCCCTTAATGAAAAACTGTTTTTT. Translation: CASSPAGALNEKLFF.

V gene TRBV30 combines with J gene TRBJ1-2, with 11 bases aligning to TRBD1. Per germline, CDR1 GTSNPN and CDR2 SVGIG (reference sequence). There are 14 residues in the CDR3. V trimming: 4 bases; J trimming: 8 bases; junction bases outside the gene matches: 9. The CDR3 coding sequence is TGTGCCTGGACTATCCGGGACAGGGGGTTAGGCTACACCTTC. Translating gives CAWTIRDRGLGYTF.

In this sample, this clone turned up a few times. The rearrangement joins TRBV6-1 to TRBJ2-7; 7 positions match TRBD1. The V gene's germline CDR1 is MNHNS and CDR2 SASEGT. The CDR3 extends over 14 amino acids. J was trimmed by 0 bases and V by 5 bases; bases with no gene match: 4. CDR3 sequence reads: CASSPTGRSYEQYF. In nucleotides, the CDR3 is TGTGCCAGCAGTCCGACAGGGCGCTCCTACGAGCAGTACTTC.

This chain joins TRBV11-2 and TRBJ2-1; D remains unclear. V shed 1 base and J shed 9 bases, with 22 bases lying between them. CDR1 SGHAT and CDR2 FQNNGV come from the germline V gene. CDR3 length equals 17 residues. CDR3 sequence (DNA): TGTGCCAGCAGCTTAGCTGGGGTGAAGGTTCCGTTTCTTGAGCAGTTCTTC. Translation: CASSLAGVKVPFLEQFF.

This clone was counted only a few times. This sequence joins TRBV29-1 and TRBJ2-2; perhaps D is TRBD1 or TRBD2 (5 bases each). Germline V gene lookup returns CDR1 SQVTM and CDR2 ANQGSEA. This CDR3 is built from 15 residues. Trimming pared 8 bases from V and 0 bases from J, leaving 16 bases between. CDR3 in DNA: TGCAGCTGTATGGGGGAAATCCCGAACACCGGGGAGCTGTTTTTT. Translation gives CSCMGEIPNTGELFF.

This clone has only a few counts. This sequence joins TRBV6-6 and TRBJ2-7; maybe TRBD1 (6 bases). CDR1 and CDR2 (germline): MNHNY, SVGAGI (reference sequence). The CDR3 runs to 15 residues. The ends were cut back, 6 bases at V and 6 bases at J, with 21 bases in the middle. CDR3 sequence: CASRMGTYRDGEQYF. The CDR3 DNA follows: TGTGCCAGCAGGATGGGGACATACAGGGACGGCGAGCAGTACTTC.

V and J are TRBV6-6 and TRBJ2-1, with a possible D match to TRBD2 (6 bases). CDR1 is MNHNY and CDR2 is SVGAGI in the germline V gene (reference sequence). This CDR3 has 15 residues. The V gene lost 5 bases and the J gene lost 6 bases, with 17 bases spanning the gap. The CDR3 here is CASSHNRDWGNEQFF. The CDR3, as DNA: TGTGCCAGCAGTCACAACCGGGACTGGGGCAATGAGCAGTTCTTC.